Listed here is a single T cell receptor (beta chain). This specimen comes from a study of T cell responses to AZD1222 COVID-19 vaccine. The repertoire was sequenced with immunoSEQ multiplex PCR; TCRdb's copy has only in-frame clones and lacks some. The sample has roughly 70,000 clones; roughly 90% are singletons. The CDR3 extends over 17 amino acids. Germline V gives CDR1 LNHDA, CDR2 SQIVND (reference sequence). V lost 1 base and J 3 bases, leaving 16 bases between the germline ends. The V and J genes are TRBV19 and TRBJ2-1; D unresolved. This TCR was sampled from an adult in good health. This specimen was peripheral blood, taken on day 0 of AZD1222 vaccination. The chain's CDR3 is CASSIVRPDSVYNEQFF. CDR3 coding DNA: TGTGCCAGTAGTATAGTCCGCCCAGATTCCGTCTACAATGAGCAGTTCTTC.